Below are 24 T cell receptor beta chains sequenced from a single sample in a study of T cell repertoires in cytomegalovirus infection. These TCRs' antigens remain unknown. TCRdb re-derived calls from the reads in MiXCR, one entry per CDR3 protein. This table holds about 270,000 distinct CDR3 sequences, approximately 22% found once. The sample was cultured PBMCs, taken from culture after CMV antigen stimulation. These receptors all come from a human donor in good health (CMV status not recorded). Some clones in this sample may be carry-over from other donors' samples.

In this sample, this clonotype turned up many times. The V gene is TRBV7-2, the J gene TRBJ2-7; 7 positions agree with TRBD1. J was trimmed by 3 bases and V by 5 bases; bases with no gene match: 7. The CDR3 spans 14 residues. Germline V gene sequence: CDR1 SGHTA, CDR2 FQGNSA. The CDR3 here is CASSRVDRDYEQYF. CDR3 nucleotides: TGTGCCAGCAGCCGCGTAGACAGGGACTACGAGCAGTACTTC.

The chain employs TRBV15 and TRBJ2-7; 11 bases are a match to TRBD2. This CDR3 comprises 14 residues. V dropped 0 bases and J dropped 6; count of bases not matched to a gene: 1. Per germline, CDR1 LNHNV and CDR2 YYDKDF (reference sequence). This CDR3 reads CATSRELAGVEQYF. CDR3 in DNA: TGTGCCACCAGCAGAGAACTAGCGGGAGTCGAGCAGTACTTC.

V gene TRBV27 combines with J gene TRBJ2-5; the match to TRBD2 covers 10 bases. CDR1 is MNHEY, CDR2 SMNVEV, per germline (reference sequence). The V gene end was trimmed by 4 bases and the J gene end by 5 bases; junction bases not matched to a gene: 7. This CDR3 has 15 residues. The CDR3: CASSSRTSGPETQYF. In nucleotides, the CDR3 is TGTGCCAGCAGTTCCAGGACTAGCGGCCCGGAGACCCAGTACTTC.

The CDR3, as DNA: TGTGCCAGCAGCCGGACCGGGACGATTAACACTGAAGCTTTCTTT. Its translation is CASSRTGTINTEAFF. The V call is TRBV7-9, the J call TRBJ1-1, with a weak D call TRBD1 (5 bases). The CDR3 contains 15 residues. The V end was cut by 5 bases, the J end by 2 bases, with 15 bases between. CDR1 is SEHNR, CDR2 FQNEAQ, per germline (reference sequence).

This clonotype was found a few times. CDR3 nucleotides: TGTGCCAGCAGTTTGGGACAGGGCGGTAAAGCTTTCTTT. Encoded protein: CASSLGQGGKAFF. The V call is TRBV12-3 or TRBV12-4, the J call TRBJ1-1; 9 bases align to TRBD1. V was clipped by 3 bases and J by 9 bases; unmatched bases: 5. The CDR3 sequence is 13 residues long.

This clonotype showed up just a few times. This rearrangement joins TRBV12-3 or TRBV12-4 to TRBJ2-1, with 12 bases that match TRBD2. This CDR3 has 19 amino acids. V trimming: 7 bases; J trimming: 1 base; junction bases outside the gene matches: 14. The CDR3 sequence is CASIRITSGRFISYNEQFF. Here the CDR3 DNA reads TGTGCCAGCATCCGTATTACTAGCGGGAGGTTTATATCCTACAATGAGCAGTTCTTC.

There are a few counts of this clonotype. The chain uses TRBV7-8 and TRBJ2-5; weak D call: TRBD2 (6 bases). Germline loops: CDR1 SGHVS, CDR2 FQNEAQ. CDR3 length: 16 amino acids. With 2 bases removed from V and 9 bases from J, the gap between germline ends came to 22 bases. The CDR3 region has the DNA TGTGCCAGCAGCTTAAGGGCCCCGGCTAGCGAGGGCGCCCAGTACTTC. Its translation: CASSLRAPASEGAQYF. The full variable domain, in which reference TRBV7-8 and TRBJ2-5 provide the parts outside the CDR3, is GAGVSQSPRYKVAKRGQDVALRCDPISGHVSLFWYQQALGQGPEFLTYFQNEAQLDKSGLPSDRFFAERPEGSVSTLKIQRTQQEDSAVYLCASSLRAPASEGAQYFGPGTRLLVL.

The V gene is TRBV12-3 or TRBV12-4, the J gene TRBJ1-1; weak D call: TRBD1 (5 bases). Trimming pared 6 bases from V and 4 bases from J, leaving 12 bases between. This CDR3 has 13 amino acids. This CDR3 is CASRVRGFTEAFF. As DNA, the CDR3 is TGTGCCAGCAGGGTTAGGGGTTTCACTGAAGCTTTCTTT.

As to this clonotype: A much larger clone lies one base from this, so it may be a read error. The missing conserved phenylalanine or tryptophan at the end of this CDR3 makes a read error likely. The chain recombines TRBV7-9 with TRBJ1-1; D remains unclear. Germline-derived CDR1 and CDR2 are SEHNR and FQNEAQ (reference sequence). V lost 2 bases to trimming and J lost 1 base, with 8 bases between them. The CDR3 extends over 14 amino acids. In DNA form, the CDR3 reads TGTGCCAGCAGCTTACCCGGGCGGAACACTGAAGCTTTCTTA. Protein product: CASSLPGRNTEAFL.

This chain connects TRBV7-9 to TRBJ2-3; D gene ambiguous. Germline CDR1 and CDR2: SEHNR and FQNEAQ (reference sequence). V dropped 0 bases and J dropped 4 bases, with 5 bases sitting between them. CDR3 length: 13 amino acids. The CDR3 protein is CASSLAHPDTQYF. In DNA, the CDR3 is TGTGCCAGCAGCTTAGCTCACCCAGATACGCAGTATTTT.

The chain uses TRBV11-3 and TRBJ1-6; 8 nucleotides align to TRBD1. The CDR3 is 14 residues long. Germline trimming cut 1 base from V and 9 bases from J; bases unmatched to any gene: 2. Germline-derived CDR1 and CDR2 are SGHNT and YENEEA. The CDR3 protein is CASSLAGGGSPLHF. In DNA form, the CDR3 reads TGTGCCAGCAGCTTAGCAGGGGGCGGTTCACCCCTCCACTTT. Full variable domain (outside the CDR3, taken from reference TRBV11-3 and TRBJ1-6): EAGVVQSPRYKIIEKKQPVAFWCNPISGHNTLYWYLQNLGQGPELLIRYENEEAVDDSQLPKDRFSAERLKGVDSTLKIQPAELGDSAVYLCASSLAGGGSPLHFGNGTRLTVT.

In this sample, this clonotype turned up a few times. The DNA of the CDR3 is TGTGCCAGCAGCCCCCGGGTTAGCCTGGATACGCAGTATTTT. Translation gives CASSPRVSLDTQYF. The rearrangement links TRBV7-6 to TRBJ2-3; D gene unclear. V was shortened by 5 bases and J by 6 bases, with 15 bases between the two germline ends. Germline lookup yields CDR1 SGHVS and CDR2 FNYEAQ. The CDR3 runs to 14 residues.

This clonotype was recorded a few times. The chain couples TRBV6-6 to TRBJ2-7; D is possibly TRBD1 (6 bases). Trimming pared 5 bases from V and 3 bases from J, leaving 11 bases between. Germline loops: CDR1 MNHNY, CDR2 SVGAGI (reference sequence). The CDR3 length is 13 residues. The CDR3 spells CASSTRGRYEQYF. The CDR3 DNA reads TGTGCCAGCAGTACCAGGGGACGCTACGAGCAGTACTTC.

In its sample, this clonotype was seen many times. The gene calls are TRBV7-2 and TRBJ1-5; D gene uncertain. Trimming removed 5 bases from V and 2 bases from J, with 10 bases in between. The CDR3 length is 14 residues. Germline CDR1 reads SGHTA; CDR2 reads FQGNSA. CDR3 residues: CASSPAGRNQPQHF. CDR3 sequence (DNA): TGTGCCAGCAGCCCCGCCGGACGCAATCAGCCCCAGCATTTT.

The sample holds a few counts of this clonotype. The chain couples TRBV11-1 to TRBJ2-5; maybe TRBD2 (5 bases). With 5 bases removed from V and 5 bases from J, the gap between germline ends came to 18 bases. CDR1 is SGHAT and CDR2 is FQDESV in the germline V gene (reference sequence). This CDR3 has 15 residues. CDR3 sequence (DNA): TGTGCCAGCAGCCCTATTCGGGATTCGGAGGAGACCCAGTACTTC. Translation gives CASSPIRDSEETQYF.

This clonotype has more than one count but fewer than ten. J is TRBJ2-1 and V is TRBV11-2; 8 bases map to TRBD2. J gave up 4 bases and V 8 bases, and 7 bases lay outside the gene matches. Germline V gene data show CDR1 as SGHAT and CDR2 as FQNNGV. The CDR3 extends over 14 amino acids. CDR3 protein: CASGTSGPYNEQFF. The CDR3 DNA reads TGTGCCAGCGGAACTAGCGGCCCTTACAATGAGCAGTTCTTC.

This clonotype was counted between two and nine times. The CDR3: CASSPGLDPGELFF. The CDR3 nucleotides read TGTGCCAGCAGCCCGGGACTAGATCCCGGGGAGCTGTTTTTT. This chain connects TRBV11-3 to TRBJ2-2; 8 bases agree with TRBD2. Germline values: CDR1 SGHNT, CDR2 YENEEA. The ends lost 5 bases at V and 6 bases at J; junction bases unmatched: 5. This CDR3 comprises 14 residues.

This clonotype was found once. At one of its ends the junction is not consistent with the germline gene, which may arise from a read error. The CDR3 DNA reads as TGTGCCAGCAGCTTCCGACTAGCGGAGAACAGCGGGGAGCTGTTTTTT. Translation: CASSFRLAENSGELFF. The genes are TRBV11-2 and TRBJ2-2; 9 bases match TRBD2. Germline lookup yields CDR1 SGHAT and CDR2 FQNNGV. The CDR3 loop spans 16 amino acids.

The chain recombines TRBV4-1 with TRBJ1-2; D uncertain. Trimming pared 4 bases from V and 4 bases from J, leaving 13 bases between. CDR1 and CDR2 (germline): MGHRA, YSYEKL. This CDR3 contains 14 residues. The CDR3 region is CASSPTLDRYGYTF. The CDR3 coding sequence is TGCGCCAGCAGCCCTACACTAGATCGCTATGGCTACACCTTC.

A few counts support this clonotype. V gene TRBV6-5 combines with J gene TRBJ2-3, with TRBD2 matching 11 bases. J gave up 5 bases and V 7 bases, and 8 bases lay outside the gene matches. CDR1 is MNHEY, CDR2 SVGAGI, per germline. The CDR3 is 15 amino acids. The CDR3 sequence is CASTLLAGARDTQYF. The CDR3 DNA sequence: TGTGCCAGCACCCTACTAGCGGGAGCTAGAGATACGCAGTATTTT.

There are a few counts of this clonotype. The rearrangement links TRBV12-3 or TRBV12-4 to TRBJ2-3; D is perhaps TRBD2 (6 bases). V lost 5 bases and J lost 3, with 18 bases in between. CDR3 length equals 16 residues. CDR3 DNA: TGTGCCAGCAGTGTAAACGGGAGAGGGTTGACAGATACGCAGTATTTT. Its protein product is CASSVNGRGLTDTQYF.

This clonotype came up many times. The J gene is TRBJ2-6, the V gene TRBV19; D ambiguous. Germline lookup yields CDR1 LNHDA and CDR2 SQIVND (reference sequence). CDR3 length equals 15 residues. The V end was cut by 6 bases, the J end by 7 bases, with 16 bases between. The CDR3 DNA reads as TGTGCCAGTAGCGATTCGCCCTATCGTGCCAACGTCCTGACTTTC. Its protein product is CASSDSPYRANVLTF.

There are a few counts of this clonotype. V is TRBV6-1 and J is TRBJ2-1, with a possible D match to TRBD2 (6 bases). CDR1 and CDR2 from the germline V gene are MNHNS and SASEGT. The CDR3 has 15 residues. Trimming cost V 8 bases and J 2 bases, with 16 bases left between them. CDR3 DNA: TGTGCCAGCGGGGCGGGACGGCCGACCTACAATGAGCAGTTCTTC. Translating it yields CASGAGRPTYNEQFF.

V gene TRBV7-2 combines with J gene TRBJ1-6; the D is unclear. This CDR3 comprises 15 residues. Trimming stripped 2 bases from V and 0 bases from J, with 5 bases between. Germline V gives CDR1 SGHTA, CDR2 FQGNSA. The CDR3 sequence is CASSLQNSYNSPLHF. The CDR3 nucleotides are TGTGCCAGCAGCTTACAAAACTCCTATAATTCACCCCTCCACTTT.